This entry lists 16 T cell receptor beta chains sequenced from one sample in a study of blood T cell repertoires in COVID-19. Clones were read by immunoSEQ multiplex PCR, and TCRdb kept only the in-frame ones, dropping some. Of 200,000 to 250,000 clones listed, less than 90% were seen once; the top ten hold 6.2%. Material: peripheral blood. The receptors here all came from a man in his 60s with acute or convalescent COVID-19.

The chain joins TRBV3-1 (or the pseudogene TRBV3-2) to TRBJ2-7; 8 bases agree with TRBD1. V lost 4 bases, J lost 3 bases, and 8 bases stayed unmatched. This CDR3 has 15 amino acids. Germline values: CDR1 LGHDT, CDR2 YNNKEL (reference sequence). The CDR3 DNA follows: TGTGCCAGCAGCCCTAGGACAGGGCGTTTCTACGAGCAGTACTTC. It yields the protein CASSPRTGRFYEQYF.

This sequence joins TRBV19 and TRBJ1-1; weak D call: TRBD1 (5 bases). V gave up 3 bases and J gave up 4 bases, with 18 bases separating them. Germline values: CDR1 LNHDA, CDR2 SQIVND (reference sequence). The CDR3 is made up of 16 amino acids. The CDR3 DNA reads TGTGCCAGTAGTATCTTCTTGACAGATGTTGGCACTGAAGCTTTCTTT. The encoded protein is CASSIFLTDVGTEAFF.

The chain is built from TRBV6-1 and TRBJ1-5, with 8 bases fitting TRBD1. V was clipped by 1 base and J by 6 bases; unmatched bases: 8. The V gene's germline CDR1 is MNHNS and CDR2 SASEGT. The CDR3 contains 16 residues. The DNA for the CDR3 is TGTGCCAGCAGTGAAGTTAAGGCAGGGGGCTTTCAGCCCCAGCATTTT. Translated: CASSEVKAGGFQPQHF.

J is TRBJ2-1 and V is TRBV30; D may be TRBD2 (6 bases). Trimming removed 7 bases at V and 6 bases at J, with 16 bases between. Germline V gives CDR1 GTSNPN, CDR2 SVGIG (reference sequence). CDR3 size: 13 residues. Here the CDR3 DNA reads TGTGCCTCTCGGGGGACGGTGAGCAATGAGCAGTTCTTC. Translation gives CASRGTVSNEQFF.

The V gene is TRBV23-1, the J gene TRBJ1-1; TRBD1 is a possible D gene (5 bases). TRBV23-1 is identified as an open reading frame with a role that is uncertain. This CDR3 contains 14 residues. Between the trimmed V and J ends, which lost 6 bases and 5 bases, there was a span of 16 bases. Here the CDR3 reads CASSHRGGRTEAFF. DNA of the CDR3: TGCGCCAGCAGCCACCGCGGGGGGAGGACTGAAGCTTTCTTT.

This clone was counted only a few times. The V and J genes are TRBV3-1 (or the pseudogene TRBV3-2) and TRBJ1-1; TRBD1 is a possible D gene (5 bases). In germline, CDR1 is LGHDT, CDR2 YNNKEL (reference sequence). CDR3 length equals 13 residues. V lost 8 bases and J 5 bases, leaving 15 bases between the germline ends. DNA for the CDR3: TGTGCCAGCGCCGCCGGCGGGGGGACTGAAGCTTTCTTT. Amino acids: CASAAGGGTEAFF.

This clone was seen more than once but under ten times. V gene TRBV4-1 combines with J gene TRBJ2-1, with D tentatively TRBD2 (5 bases). The CDR3 spans 14 residues. The germline V gene has CDR1 MGHRA and CDR2 YSYEKL. With 4 bases removed from V and 15 bases from J, the gap between germline ends came to 22 bases. CDR3 coding DNA: TGCGCCAGCAGCCGCCCCGGATCCGGAGGTGGGCGGTTCTTC. Translation: CASSRPGSGGGRFF.

This chain joins TRBV28 and TRBJ1-6, with D hard to call. Trimming left V 2 bases short and J 5 bases short, with 7 bases between. This CDR3 has 14 amino acids. Germline assignment: CDR1 MDHEN and CDR2 SYDVKM. CDR3 protein: CASSLGLNNSPLHF. The DNA of the CDR3 is TGTGCCAGCAGTTTAGGTCTAAATAATTCACCCCTCCACTTT. Variable domain in full (rest from reference TRBV28 and TRBJ1-6): DVKVTQSSRYLVKRTGEKVFLECVQDMDHENMFWYRQDPGLGLRLIYFSYDVKMKEKGDIPEGYSVSREKKERFSLILESASTNQTSMYLCASSLGLNNSPLHFGNGTRLTVT.

This chain joins TRBV3-1 (or the pseudogene TRBV3-2) and TRBJ1-1, with D possibly TRBD1 on 6 matching bases. The CDR3 runs to 14 residues. The germline V gene encodes CDR1 LGHDT and CDR2 YNNKEL (reference sequence). V was cut by 6 bases and J by 3 bases, with 14 bases left in between. CDR3 coding DNA: TGTGCCAGCAGTCCAATTCAGGGGTACACTGAAGCTTTCTTT. It specifies CASSPIQGYTEAFF.

This clone has just a few counts. This chain uses TRBV28 with TRBJ2-7; 11 bases are shared with TRBD2. The junction had 5 bases not matched to a gene; V was cut back by 7 bases and J by 0 bases. There are 15 residues in the CDR3. Germline CDR1 is MDHEN and CDR2 is SYDVKM. CDR3: CASTFSGRASYEQYF. In DNA form, the CDR3 reads TGTGCCAGCACCTTTAGCGGGAGGGCCTCCTACGAGCAGTACTTC.

The DNA for the CDR3 is TGTGCCAGCAGCCGAAACTCGGGGGGCTACACCTTC. Protein product: CASSRNSGGYTF. The chain employs TRBV7-9 and TRBJ1-2; D is ambiguous. V was cut by 5 bases and J by 8 bases, with 12 bases left in between. Looked up from germline, CDR1 is SEHNR and CDR2 is FQNEAQ (reference sequence). The CDR3 covers 12 residues.

V is TRBV18 and J is TRBJ2-6; a weak D match, TRBD2 (5 bases). The V and J ends lost 5 bases and 4 bases respectively, with 24 bases between them. The CDR3 runs to 19 residues. The germline gives CDR1 KGHSH, CDR2 LQKENI. The DNA of the CDR3 is TGTGCCAGCTCAACCCGTCCCAATGAGGGCCCGGGCGGGGCCAACGTCCTGACTTTC. It translates to CASSTRPNEGPGGANVLTF.

The chain employs TRBV9 and TRBJ2-3; D unresolved. CDR1 SGDLS and CDR2 YYNGEE come from the germline V gene. This CDR3 is 15 amino acids long. V was pared by 0 bases and J by 0 bases, with 8 bases between. The CDR3 DNA reads TGTGCCAGCAGCGTAGGCTCGAGTAGCACAGATACGCAGTATTTT. This sequence encodes CASSVGSSSTDTQYF.

The chain joins TRBV28 to TRBJ2-3; D possibly corresponds to TRBD1 (6 bases). Germline CDR1 is MDHEN and CDR2 is SYDVKM. V was clipped by 6 bases and J by 14 bases, with 27 bases between them. This CDR3 is built from 15 residues. The CDR3 reads CASSSQTVQGKNAYF. DNA for the CDR3: TGTGCCAGCAGCTCTCAAACCGTACAGGGAAAAAATGCGTATTTT.

In this sample, this clone turned up a few times. The rearrangement uses TRBV3-1 (or the pseudogene TRBV3-2) and TRBJ1-2; 9 bases fit TRBD1. Looked up from germline, CDR1 is LGHDT and CDR2 is YNNKEL (reference sequence). The CDR3 is 16 residues long. After removal of 6 bases from V and 2 bases from J, the junction contained 10 bases not matched to a gene. The CDR3 DNA sequence: TGTGCCAGCAGTTTTCTACCGGGACAGGGCAACTATGGCTACACCTTC. The encoded protein is CASSFLPGQGNYGYTF.

This clone was detected only a few times. The V gene is TRBV27, the J gene TRBJ2-1, with 9 bases that match TRBD2. Germline lookup yields CDR1 MNHEY and CDR2 SMNVEV (reference sequence). This CDR3 has 17 residues. The junction had 11 bases not matched to a gene; V was cut back by 1 base and J by 7 bases. The CDR3 loop is CASSLWTSAGGRNEQFF. CDR3 DNA: TGTGCCAGCAGTTTATGGACTAGCGCGGGGGGGAGGAATGAGCAGTTCTTC.